One sample yielded the 16 T cell receptor beta chains listed below, sequenced in a study of siplizumab effects on memory and regulatory T cells (dated by TCRdb to between 2017 and 2020). The library came from the immunoSEQ multiplex PCR assay. Sourced from immuneACCESS, this table was stored by TCRdb with only in-frame sequences that have V and J called. A share of the clones is absent; for the studies checked, an unresolved V gene accounts for under half, and the remainder has no known explanation. The sample contains about 72,000 clones, roughly nine tenths of them found a single time. The ten largest clones capture around 30% of the sample. The sample taken for sequencing was CD8+ T cells sorted from blood. These receptors came from a human donor in good health.

The chain carries TRBV6-5 and TRBJ1-2; 10 bases match TRBD1. Trimming took 8 bases from V and 6 from J; bases not matched to a gene: 6. The CDR3 spans 13 residues. The germline gives CDR1 MNHEY, CDR2 SVGAGI. In DNA, the CDR3 is TGTGCCAGCTGGGGACAGGGGATTGATGGCTACACCTTC. This translates into CASWGQGIDGYTF.

The gene calls are TRBV6-1 and TRBJ1-1; TRBD1 matches 8 bases. The CDR3 totals 15 residues. The germline V gene has CDR1 MNHNS and CDR2 SASEGT. Trimming cost V 2 bases and J 4 bases; bases outside gene matches: 6. The chain's CDR3 is CASSERTGWATEAFF. CDR3 nucleotides: TGTGCCAGCAGTGAAAGGACAGGGTGGGCCACTGAAGCTTTCTTT.

This sequence joins TRBV6-5 and TRBJ2-7; D call uncertain. The CDR3 contains 15 residues. V was clipped by 0 bases and J by 3 bases, with 12 bases between them. Germline CDR1 MNHEY, CDR2 SVGAGI. The CDR3: CASSYSIGGFYEQYF. The CDR3, as DNA: TGTGCCAGCAGTTACTCGATAGGTGGTTTCTACGAGCAGTACTTC.

The chain employs TRBV7-9 and TRBJ2-5; TRBD1 might be the D (5 bases). Germline V gene lookup returns CDR1 SEHNR and CDR2 FQNEAQ (reference sequence). There are 16 residues in the CDR3. V was shortened by 5 bases and J by 3 bases, with 19 bases between the two germline ends. CDR3: CASSPIGQRAEETQYF. CDR3 nucleotide sequence: TGTGCCAGCAGCCCCATCGGACAACGAGCAGAAGAGACCCAGTACTTC. Combining the CDR3 with reference TRBV7-9 and TRBJ2-5 gives the whole variable domain DTGVSQNPRHKITKRGQNVTFRCDPISEHNRLYWYRQTLGQGPEFLTYFQNEAQLEKSRLLSDRFSAERPKGSFSTLEIQRTEQGDSAMYLCASSPIGQRAEETQYFGPGTRLLVL.

The chain has TRBV11-2 and TRBJ2-7, with a tentative D call TRBD2 (6 bases). V was clipped by 4 bases and J by 2 bases, with 9 bases between them. This CDR3 has 13 residues. Per the germline V gene, CDR1 is SGHAT and CDR2 is FQNNGV. For the CDR3, the DNA is TGTGCCAGCAGCTCGGGGGATCCCTACGAGCAGTACTTC. The encoded protein is CASSSGDPYEQYF.

The chain has TRBV4-1 and TRBJ2-2; unclear D gene. Germline CDR1 is MGHRA and CDR2 is YSYEKL. The V and J ends lost 0 bases and 1 base respectively, with 3 bases between them. The CDR3 has 14 residues. CDR3 protein: CASSQDRNTGELFF. For the CDR3, the DNA is TGCGCCAGCAGCCAAGATCGGAACACCGGGGAGCTGTTTTTT.

CDR3 DNA sequence: TGCAGCGTTCGAAGCATGGGAGTCTATGGCTACACCTTC. Amino acids: CSVRSMGVYGYTF. This rearrangement joins TRBV29-1 to TRBJ1-2, with D uncertain. The V gene's germline CDR1 is SQVTM and CDR2 ANQGSEA. Between the trimmed V and J ends, which lost 5 bases and 4 bases, there was a span of 14 bases. There are 13 residues in the CDR3. Variable domain in full (rest from reference TRBV29-1 and TRBJ1-2): SAVISQKPSRDICQRGTSLTIQCQVDSQVTMMFWYRQQPGQSLTLIATANQGSEATYESGFVIDKFPISRPNLTFSTLTVSNMSPEDSSIYLCSVRSMGVYGYTFGSGTRLTVV.

This rearrangement joins TRBV18 to TRBJ2-3; 7 bases are a match to TRBD2. This CDR3 spans 15 amino acids. V was clipped by 2 bases and J by 7 bases; unmatched bases: 9. CDR1 KGHSH and CDR2 LQKENI come from the germline V gene. Here the CDR3 DNA reads TGTGCCAGCTCACCATCTAGCGGAAGCGGGCATACGCAGTATTTT. This sequence encodes CASSPSSGSGHTQYF.

The J gene is TRBJ2-7, the V gene TRBV28; 9 bases map to TRBD1. Per the germline V gene, CDR1 is MDHEN and CDR2 is SYDVKM. Trimming removed 5 bases from V and 5 bases from J; junction bases left unmatched: 7. The CDR3 spans 14 residues. CDR3 sequence: CASSLQGADHEQYF. As DNA, the CDR3 is TGTGCCAGCAGTCTACAGGGGGCTGACCACGAGCAGTACTTC. The full variable domain, in which reference TRBV28 and TRBJ2-7 provide the parts outside the CDR3, is DVKVTQSSRYLVKRTGEKVFLECVQDMDHENMFWYRQDPGLGLRLIYFSYDVKMKEKGDIPEGYSVSREKKERFSLILESASTNQTSMYLCASSLQGADHEQYFGPGTRLTVT.

The chain has TRBV29-1 and TRBJ2-1; 10 bases are shared with TRBD2. After removal of 5 bases from V and 7 bases from J, the junction contained 5 bases not matched to a gene. The CDR3 is made up of 13 amino acids. Germline-derived CDR1 and CDR2 are SQVTM and ANQGSEA. The CDR3 bases are TGCAGCGTTTGGCTAGCGGGAGAGAATGAGCAGTTCTTC. Encoded protein: CSVWLAGENEQFF.

J is TRBJ2-7 and V is TRBV19; D not resolved. Germline-derived CDR1 and CDR2 are LNHDA and SQIVND (reference sequence). V lost 4 bases and J 0 bases, leaving 1 base between the germline ends. The CDR3 has 11 residues. The CDR3 reads CASSNSYEQYF. The DNA of the CDR3 is TGTGCCAGTAGTAACTCCTACGAGCAGTACTTC.

This sequence joins TRBV7-9 and TRBJ1-2; D may be TRBD1 (5 bases). This CDR3 is built from 13 residues. V was clipped by 3 bases and J by 6 bases, with 11 bases between them. Germline CDR1 and CDR2: SEHNR and FQNEAQ (reference sequence). CDR3 DNA sequence: TGTGCCAGCAGCTTGGCCCAGGGCAATGGCTACACCTTC. Its protein product is CASSLAQGNGYTF.

This clone was seen a single time. This rearrangement joins TRBV7-8 to TRBJ2-1; 11 nucleotides agree with TRBD2. Germline CDR1 reads SGHVS; CDR2 reads FQNEAQ. The CDR3 is 12 amino acids. CDR3 amino acids: CAGTSGHNEQFF. The CDR3 DNA sequence: TGTGCGGGGACTAGCGGTCACAATGAGCAGTTCTTC.

The chain combines TRBV9 with TRBJ2-7, with 9 bases lining up with TRBD2. Germline V CDR1 and CDR2: SGDLS, YYNGEE. The CDR3 is 15 amino acids. Unmatched junction bases numbered 4, after V lost 0 bases and J lost 3 bases. CDR3: CASSVGGTSLYEQYF. In DNA form, the CDR3 reads TGTGCCAGCAGCGTAGGTGGGACTAGCCTCTACGAGCAGTACTTC.

To note about this clone: The junction shows a germline mismatch at one end, possibly a read error. This chain joins TRBV27 and TRBJ2-5; possible D gene TRBD1, 6 bases. The germline gives CDR1 MNHEY, CDR2 SMNVEV (reference sequence). The CDR3 loop spans 15 amino acids. The CDR3 sequence is CASSLAGQTQQTQYF. In DNA form, the CDR3 reads TGTGCCAGCAGTTTAGCCGGACAGACCCAACAGACCCAGTACTTC.

CDR3 loop: CASSESGGGYTF. CDR3 bases: TGTGCCAGCAGTGAATCGGGTGGTGGCTACACCTTC. The V and J genes are TRBV25-1 and TRBJ1-2; unclear D gene. The CDR3 loop spans 12 amino acids. Germline V gene data show CDR1 as MGHDK and CDR2 as SYGVNS. With 1 base removed from V and 7 bases from J, the gap between germline ends came to 7 bases.